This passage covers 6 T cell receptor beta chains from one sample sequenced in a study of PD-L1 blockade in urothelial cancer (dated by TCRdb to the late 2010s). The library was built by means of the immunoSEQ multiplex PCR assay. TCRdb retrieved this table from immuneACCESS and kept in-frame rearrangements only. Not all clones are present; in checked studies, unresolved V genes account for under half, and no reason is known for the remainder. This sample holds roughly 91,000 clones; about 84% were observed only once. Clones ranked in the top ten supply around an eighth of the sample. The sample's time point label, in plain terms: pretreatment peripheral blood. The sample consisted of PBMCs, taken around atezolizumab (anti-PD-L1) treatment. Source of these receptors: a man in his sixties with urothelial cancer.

The CDR3 region has the DNA TGTGCCAGCAGTTTGGGACAGGCCCGCTCTGGAAACACCATATATTTT. It specifies CASSLGQARSGNTIYF. The chain has TRBV2 and TRBJ1-3, with 8 bases identical to TRBD1. The CDR3 is 16 amino acids. V was clipped by 5 bases and J by 0 bases; unmatched bases: 6. The germline V gene has CDR1 SNHLY and CDR2 FYNNEI. The complete variable domain, with remaining parts taken from reference TRBV2 and TRBJ1-3, reads EPEVTQTPSHQVTQMGQEVILRCVPISNHLYFYWYRQILGQKVEFLVSFYNNEISEKSEIFDDQFSVERPDGSNFTLKIRSTKLEDSAMYFCASSLGQARSGNTIYFGEGSWLTVV.

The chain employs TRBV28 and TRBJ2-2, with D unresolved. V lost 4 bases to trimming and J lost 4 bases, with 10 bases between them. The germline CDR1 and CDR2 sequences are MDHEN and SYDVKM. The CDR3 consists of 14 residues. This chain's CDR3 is CASSSQVPTGELFF. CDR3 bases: TGTGCCAGCAGTTCTCAGGTCCCCACCGGGGAGCTGTTTTTT.

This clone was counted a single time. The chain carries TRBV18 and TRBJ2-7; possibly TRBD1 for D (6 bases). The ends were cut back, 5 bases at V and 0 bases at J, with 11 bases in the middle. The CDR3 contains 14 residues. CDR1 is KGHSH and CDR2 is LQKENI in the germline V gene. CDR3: CASSFDRSSYEQYF. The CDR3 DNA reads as TGTGCCAGCTCATTTGACAGGAGCTCCTACGAGCAGTACTTC.

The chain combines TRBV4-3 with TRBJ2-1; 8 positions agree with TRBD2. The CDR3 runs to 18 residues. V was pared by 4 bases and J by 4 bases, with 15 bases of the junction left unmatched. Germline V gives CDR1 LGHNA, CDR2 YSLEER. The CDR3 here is CASSPTAGGLAGYNEQFF. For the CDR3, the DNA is TGCGCCAGCAGCCCTACAGCAGGCGGGCTAGCGGGTTACAATGAGCAGTTCTTC.

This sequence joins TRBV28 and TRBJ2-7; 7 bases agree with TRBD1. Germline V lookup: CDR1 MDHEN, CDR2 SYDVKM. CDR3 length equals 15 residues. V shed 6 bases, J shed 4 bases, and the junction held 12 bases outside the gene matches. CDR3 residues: CASRSLGTVPYEQYF. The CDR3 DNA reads TGTGCCAGCAGGTCCCTCGGGACAGTTCCTTACGAGCAGTACTTC. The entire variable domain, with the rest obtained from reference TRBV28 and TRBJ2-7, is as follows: DVKVTQSSRYLVKRTGEKVFLECVQDMDHENMFWYRQDPGLGLRLIYFSYDVKMKEKGDIPEGYSVSREKKERFSLILESASTNQTSMYLCASRSLGTVPYEQYFGPGTRLTVT.

CDR3 amino acids: CASSPGVAVRETQYF. CDR3 bases: TGTGCCAGCAGTCCCGGAGTGGCTGTCAGAGAGACCCAGTACTTC. V gene TRBV6-5 combines with J gene TRBJ2-5, with D hard to call. Per germline, CDR1 MNHEY and CDR2 SVGAGI. The ends were cut back, 5 bases at V and 4 bases at J, with 17 bases in the middle. The CDR3 is 15 amino acids.